This TCR beta chain is drawn from a study of blood T cell repertoires in COVID-19. Study summary: The origin of the acute and convalescent COVID-19 samples was the United States, Italy and Spain. Nucleic acid was either cDNA or gDNA, and it came from T cells, B-cell-depleted T cells, or PBMCs.

Produced via immunoSEQ multiplex PCR; TCRdb's table is partial and in-frame only. The sample includes fewer than 50,000 clones, approximately 80% of them seen just once. This clone occurred once. The CDR3 length is 15 residues. CDR1 and CDR2 from the germline V gene are SGHKS and YYEKEE (reference sequence). The V end lost 2 bases, the J end lost 4 bases, and 15 bases lay between the germline ends. Sequencing was performed on peripheral blood. The source of this sequence is a man in his 70s with acute or convalescent COVID-19. The chain recombines TRBV5-5 with TRBJ1-1; a weak D match, TRBD1 (6 bases). CDR3 sequence: CASSFSRGQGTEAFF. CDR3 nucleotide sequence: TGTGCCAGCAGCTTCTCGAGGGGACAAGGCACTGAAGCTTTCTTT.